This passage covers 32 T cell receptor beta chains from one sample sequenced in a study of early T cells in non-severe SARS-CoV-2 infection. TCRdb passed the 5' RACE reads through MiXCR, listing each CDR3 protein once. The table has some 77,000 distinct CDR3 sequences, 8.5% to 10% seen once. The sequenced sample consisted of whole blood. All receptors derive from an adult who was a healthcare worker with PCR-confirmed SARS-CoV-2 infection or an uninfected control (not recorded which).

This clonotype turned up a few times. The gene calls are TRBV7-2 and TRBJ2-1; 10 nucleotides align to TRBD2. The V gene end was trimmed by 5 bases and the J gene end by 5 bases; junction bases not matched to a gene: 9. CDR1 is SGHTA, CDR2 FQGNSA, per germline. The CDR3 is 16 residues long. CDR3 nucleotide sequence: TGTGCCAGCAGCCCTGAACCGGGACTAGCGAACAATGAGCAGTTCTTC. Its protein is CASSPEPGLANNEQFF.

J is TRBJ2-7 and V is TRBV3-1; 11 positions match TRBD2. The CDR3 has 12 residues. Trimming cost V 8 bases and J 5 bases; bases outside gene matches: 2. Germline-derived CDR1 and CDR2 are LGHDT and YNNKEL (reference sequence). CDR3 in amino acids: CASGGLADEQYF. The DNA for the CDR3 is TGTGCCAGCGGGGGACTAGCGGACGAGCAGTACTTC.

This clonotype was detected ten times or more. V is TRBV10-3 and J is TRBJ2-2, with 9 bases that match TRBD1. CDR1 ENHRY and CDR2 SYGVKD come from the germline V gene. Trimming removed 6 bases from V and 3 bases from J; junction bases left unmatched: 5. The CDR3 is 15 amino acids. DNA for the CDR3: TGTGCCATCAGAGGGGGACAGGGTGACACCGGGGAGCTGTTTTTT. Protein sequence: CAIRGGQGDTGELFF.

The chain has TRBV20-1 and TRBJ2-5; no firm D call. The CDR3 has 12 residues. Germline V gene lookup returns CDR1 DFQATT and CDR2 SNEGSKA (reference sequence). V was cut by 4 bases and J by 4 bases, with 10 bases left in between. The CDR3 DNA sequence: TGCAGTGCTATCCGTCCCCCAGAGACCCAGTACTTC. This sequence encodes CSAIRPPETQYF.

V gene TRBV11-3 combines with J gene TRBJ2-1; TRBD2 matches 8 bases. The CDR3 is 18 amino acids. Trimming took 0 bases from V and 5 from J; bases not matched to a gene: 12. Germline CDR1 is SGHNT and CDR2 is YENEEA. The CDR3 sequence is CASSLDHRRAGVDNEQFF. Written as DNA, the CDR3 is TGTGCCAGCAGCTTAGATCATCGGCGAGCGGGAGTCGACAATGAGCAGTTCTTC.

At least ten counts were recorded for this clonotype. V and J are TRBV7-2 and TRBJ2-7; D unclear. Germline V gene lookup returns CDR1 SGHTA and CDR2 FQGNSA. CDR3 length: 14 amino acids. V dropped 2 bases and J dropped 3 bases, with 11 bases sitting between them. CDR3 nucleotide sequence: TGTGCCAGCAGCTTACGCAGGACCATCTACGAGCAGTACTTC. Translation: CASSLRRTIYEQYF.

This clonotype was seen more than once but under ten times. The CDR3 DNA reads TGTGCCAGCAGCGTAGGTAGCGGCTCCTACAATGAGCAGTTCTTC. Encoded protein: CASSVGSGSYNEQFF. The chain recombines TRBV9 with TRBJ2-1, with D possibly matching TRBD2 (6 bases). CDR1 is SGDLS and CDR2 is YYNGEE in the germline V gene. The CDR3 has 15 amino acids. V was pared by 0 bases and J by 0 bases, with 7 bases between.

The table lists this clonotype with a few counts. V gene TRBV30 combines with J gene TRBJ2-3; D gene ambiguous. Germline CDR1 reads GTSNPN; CDR2 reads SVGIG (reference sequence). The CDR3 loop spans 11 amino acids. The germline V and J ends were trimmed by 5 bases and 6 bases, with 9 bases remaining between them. CDR3: CAWGFGDTQYF. CDR3 bases: TGTGCCTGGGGTTTCGGTGATACGCAGTATTTT. Using reference TRBV30 and TRBJ2-3 for the parts outside the CDR3, the full variable domain is SQTIHQWPATLVQPVGSPLSLECTVEGTSNPNLYWYRQAAGRGLQLLFYSVGIGQISSEVPQNLSASRPQDRQFILSSKKLLLSDSGFYLCAWGFGDTQYFGPGTRLTVL.

The rearrangement links TRBV28 to TRBJ1-1; D unresolved. There are 11 residues in the CDR3. V was trimmed by 7 bases and J by 10 bases, leaving 13 bases between them. Germline loops: CDR1 MDHEN, CDR2 SYDVKM. In nucleotides, the CDR3 is TGTGCCAGCACTAATACCGGGAGAGCTTTCTTT. It translates to CASTNTGRAFF.

Of note for this clonotype: One base away lies a much larger clone, so this may be a sequencing read error. The chain joins TRBV24-1 to TRBJ2-2; D may be TRBD1 (5 bases). Trimming stripped 6 bases from V and 7 bases from J, with 17 bases between. Per germline, CDR1 KGHDR and CDR2 SFDVKD. The CDR3 totals 15 residues. Here the CDR3 DNA reads TGTGCCACCAGTCATCCTGAAGGGGTCGGCGGGGAGCTGTTTTTT. This encodes CATSHPEGVGGELFF.

Only a few counts were recorded for this clonotype. V usage is TRBV20-1 and J usage is TRBJ2-5; 9 bases map to TRBD2. V lost 1 base, J lost 3 bases, and 0 bases stayed unmatched. This CDR3 has 13 residues. Germline V CDR1 and CDR2: DFQATT, SNEGSKA (reference sequence). The CDR3 is CSARGLAEETQYF. The DNA of the CDR3 is TGCAGTGCTAGAGGACTAGCGGAAGAGACCCAGTACTTC.

This clonotype was detected only a few times. The rearrangement joins TRBV20-1 to TRBJ2-2; D is undetermined. V gave up 4 bases and J gave up 2 bases, with 17 bases separating them. The CDR3 has 16 amino acids. Looked up from germline, CDR1 is DFQATT and CDR2 is SNEGSKA (reference sequence). The CDR3 sequence: CSANSHWRRNTGELFF. DNA for the CDR3: TGCAGTGCTAACTCTCACTGGCGGCGCAACACCGGGGAGCTGTTTTTT.

This clonotype has ten or more counts. This chain uses TRBV15 with TRBJ1-6; 7 positions agree with TRBD1. Trimming cost V 0 bases and J 10 bases; bases outside gene matches: 15. The CDR3 consists of 18 residues. CDR1 LNHNV and CDR2 YYDKDF come from the germline V gene (reference sequence). CDR3 in DNA: TGTGCCACCAGCAGAGATCTCGCCAGACAGGGAATAAGGTCACCCCTCCACTTT. This codes for CATSRDLARQGIRSPLHF.

This clonotype has ten or more counts. The CDR3 sequence is CASARSQETQYF. CDR3 DNA sequence: TGTGCCAGCGCGAGGAGCCAAGAGACCCAGTACTTC. The chain is built from TRBV2 and TRBJ2-5, with D uncertain. V lost 8 bases and J lost 1, with 8 bases in between. CDR1 and CDR2 (germline): SNHLY, FYNNEI. This CDR3 is 12 amino acids long.

This clonotype occurred a few times. This sequence joins TRBV28 and TRBJ2-3; TRBD2 matches 12 bases. Germline V lookup: CDR1 MDHEN, CDR2 SYDVKM. With 8 bases clipped from V and 4 bases from J, the junction kept 4 bases outside the gene matches. The CDR3 runs 14 residues. CDR3 in amino acids: CASLPSGRADTQYF. The CDR3 DNA is TGTGCCAGCCTACCTAGCGGGAGGGCAGATACGCAGTATTTT.

The table lists this clonotype with many counts. The chain combines TRBV28 with TRBJ2-7, with no clear D. Germline V gives CDR1 MDHEN, CDR2 SYDVKM. CDR3 length equals 15 residues. The germline V and J ends were trimmed by 6 bases and 4 bases, with 19 bases remaining between them. The CDR3 bases are TGTGCCAGCAGGTTCTCAAGCCGTGGGGTATACGAGCAGTACTTC. Protein product: CASRFSSRGVYEQYF.

This clonotype was found a few times. The rearrangement uses TRBV14 and TRBJ2-7; no firm D call. This CDR3 comprises 11 residues. Trimming cost V 0 bases and J 9 bases, with 6 bases left between them. Per the germline V gene, CDR1 is SGHDN and CDR2 is FVKESK. CDR3 in DNA: TGTGCCAGCAGCCAAGATAGTCGGCAGTACTTC. Encoded protein: CASSQDSRQYF.

This clonotype was observed at least ten times. V is TRBV20-1 and J is TRBJ2-1, with 7 bases matching TRBD2. There are 14 residues in the CDR3. V trimming: 3 bases; J trimming: 4 bases; junction bases outside the gene matches: 6. The germline CDR1 and CDR2 sequences are DFQATT and SNEGSKA (reference sequence). Here the CDR3 reads CSASEGRDYNEQFF. The CDR3 DNA is TGCAGTGCTAGTGAGGGGAGGGATTACAATGAGCAGTTCTTC.

In DNA, the CDR3 is TGTGCCAGCAGTACGGGAGATTACCAAGAGACCCAGTACTTC. It yields the protein CASSTGDYQETQYF. J is TRBJ2-5 and V is TRBV27; possible D gene TRBD2, 6 bases. The CDR3 runs to 14 residues. V was cut by 5 bases and J by 0 bases, with 10 bases left in between. Germline CDR1 reads MNHEY; CDR2 reads SMNVEV (reference sequence).

In its sample, this clonotype was seen many times. This rearrangement joins TRBV25-1 to TRBJ2-1; 8 bases agree with TRBD2. CDR3 size: 15 residues. Trimming cost V 5 bases and J 0 bases; bases outside gene matches: 3. Germline CDR1 reads MGHDK; CDR2 reads SYGVNS. CDR3 residues: CASSPLAGSYNEQFF. The CDR3 DNA reads as TGTGCCAGCAGTCCTCTAGCGGGCTCCTACAATGAGCAGTTCTTC.

The V and J genes are TRBV27 and TRBJ2-3, with TRBD1 identical over 8 bases. Germline V gives CDR1 MNHEY, CDR2 SMNVEV (reference sequence). The V gene end was trimmed by 2 bases and the J gene end by 0 bases; junction bases not matched to a gene: 7. The CDR3 loop spans 17 amino acids. CDR3 DNA sequence: TGTGCCAGCAGTTTAATACCCAGGGGGCTCAGCACAGATACGCAGTATTTT. This codes for CASSLIPRGLSTDTQYF.

This clonotype appeared a few times. V and J are TRBV11-2 and TRBJ2-2; tentatively, D is TRBD1 (6 bases). The V gene's germline CDR1 is SGHAT and CDR2 FQNNGV. The CDR3 is 14 residues long. V lost 7 bases to trimming and J lost 5 bases, with 14 bases between them. CDR3 nucleotide sequence: TGTGCCAGCACCAGGACAGTACCAACCGGGGAGCTGTTTTTT. Amino acid sequence: CASTRTVPTGELFF.

This clonotype showed up many times. The chain carries TRBV11-2 and TRBJ2-7, with D perhaps matching TRBD1 or TRBD2 (5 bases each). The CDR3 covers 14 residues. Per the germline V gene, CDR1 is SGHAT and CDR2 is FQNNGV. Trimming stripped 5 bases from V and 5 bases from J, with 16 bases between. The CDR3 bases are TGTGCCAGCAGCACACTAGAGGGGTTCAACGAGCAGTACTTC. It yields the protein CASSTLEGFNEQYF.

This clonotype was counted ten times or more. This chain links TRBV19 with TRBJ2-2, with D uncertain. The germline V gene encodes CDR1 LNHDA and CDR2 SQIVND (reference sequence). Trimming stripped 7 bases from V and 4 bases from J, with 13 bases between. The CDR3 is 14 amino acids. CDR3 DNA: TGTGCCAGTATTTTACAGACGGGCACCGGGGAGCTGTTTTTT. This codes for CASILQTGTGELFF.

J is TRBJ2-7 and V is TRBV27; 8 positions agree with TRBD2. V lost 2 bases, J lost 2 bases, and 8 bases stayed unmatched. Germline V gives CDR1 MNHEY, CDR2 SMNVEV (reference sequence). The CDR3 totals 16 residues. The CDR3 DNA is TGTGCCAGCAGTTTAGGGAGCGGGAGCCCAACCTACGAGCAGTACTTC. It codes for CASSLGSGSPTYEQYF.

This clonotype has only one observation. The chain has TRBV4-1 and TRBJ2-3; D unresolved. The germline CDR1 and CDR2 sequences are MGHRA and YSYEKL. CDR3 length: 16 residues. Trimming removed 1 base from V and 5 bases from J, with 16 bases in between. CDR3 nucleotides: TGCGCCAGCAGCCAAGGGTCTTACGGCGAAGGAGATACGCAGTATTTT. This encodes CASSQGSYGEGDTQYF.

This clonotype was recorded at least ten times. The genes are TRBV6-6 and TRBJ1-5, with D unclear. The CDR3 loop spans 12 amino acids. Germline V gives CDR1 MNHNY, CDR2 SVGAGI (reference sequence). Trimming cost V 6 bases and J 5 bases, with 8 bases left between them. CDR3 DNA sequence: TGTGCCAGCAGCCGGACCGATCAGCCCCAGCATTTT. Its protein is CASSRTDQPQHF.

This clonotype was observed at least ten times. The chain combines TRBV5-4 with TRBJ2-1; tentative D call: TRBD1 (6 bases). V was pared by 0 bases and J by 2 bases, with 9 bases between. CDR1 is SGHNT and CDR2 is YYREEE in the germline V gene (reference sequence). The CDR3 loop spans 15 amino acids. CDR3: CASSLETGPYNEQFF. The CDR3 region has the DNA TGTGCCAGCAGCTTGGAGACAGGTCCCTACAATGAGCAGTTCTTC.

This clonotype was seen at least ten times. The chain joins TRBV13 to TRBJ2-3; TRBD2 aligns across 8 bases. The J segment lost 3 bases and the V segment lost 1 base, leaving 15 bases of the junction unmatched. Looked up from germline, CDR1 is PRHDT and CDR2 is FYEKMQ (reference sequence). This CDR3 is 19 amino acids long. In DNA form, the CDR3 reads TGTGCCAGCAGCTTAGAAGGTCTAGCGGGTCCCTGGGTTACAGATACGCAGTATTTT. Translated: CASSLEGLAGPWVTDTQYF.

This clonotype was counted many times. This sequence joins TRBV20-1 and TRBJ2-7; 7 bases fit TRBD1. This CDR3 is 13 amino acids long. From germline, CDR1 is DFQATT and CDR2 SNEGSKA (reference sequence). V was pared by 6 bases and J by 3 bases, with 8 bases of the junction left unmatched. The CDR3 DNA follows: TGCAGTGCCAAGACAGGGTCTTTCTACGAGCAGTACTTC. Translated: CSAKTGSFYEQYF.

The V call is TRBV5-1, the J call TRBJ1-5; 7 bases match TRBD1. V was pared by 4 bases and J by 1 base, with 14 bases of the junction left unmatched. The germline gives CDR1 SGHRS, CDR2 YFSETQ. The CDR3 runs 18 residues. The CDR3 DNA is TGCGCCAGCAGCCCTACCCCACAGGGGTTTGGGAGCAATCAGCCCCAGCATTTT. This gives the protein CASSPTPQGFGSNQPQHF.

This clonotype was observed many times. This chain uses TRBV3-1 with TRBJ2-2, with 11 bases fitting TRBD2. Looked up from germline, CDR1 is LGHDT and CDR2 is YNNKEL (reference sequence). The CDR3 loop spans 18 amino acids. The trim removed 4 bases at V and 6 bases at J, leaving 13 bases unmatched. The CDR3 here is CASSRSVAGGPPPGELFF. As DNA, the CDR3 is TGTGCCAGCAGCCGATCCGTAGCGGGAGGGCCCCCCCCCGGGGAGCTGTTTTTT. The full variable domain, in which reference TRBV3-1 and TRBJ2-2 provide the parts outside the CDR3, is DTAVSQTPKYLVTQMGNDKSIKCEQNLGHDTMYWYKQDSKKFLKIMFSYNNKELIINETVPNRFSPKSPDKAHLNLHINSLELGDSAVYFCASSRSVAGGPPPGELFFGEGSRLTVL.